One and the same sample provided the 3 T cell receptor beta chains below, sequenced in a study of OX40 agonist ivuxolimab in advanced cancers. Sequenced by immunoSEQ multiplex PCR; TCRdb stores in-frame clones only, minus some. The sample gives tens of thousands of clones, about 89% of which show up once; approximately 14% is in the top ten. Sequencing used CD4+ or CD8+ T cells sorted from blood, obtained in a trial of the OX40 agonist ivuxolimab. The receptors come from an adult with an advanced solid tumor such as melanoma, head and neck, liver or kidney cancer.

This chain links TRBV5-6 with TRBJ2-3, with 8 bases aligning to TRBD2. J gave up 7 bases and V 4 bases, and 5 bases lay outside the gene matches. The CDR3 has 13 amino acids. Germline values: CDR1 SGHDT, CDR2 YYEEEE. CDR3 sequence reads: CASSTGLAYTQYF. CDR3 sequence (DNA): TGTGCCAGCAGCACCGGACTAGCTTATACGCAGTATTTT.

This clone was seen once. The V gene is TRBV27, the J gene TRBJ2-6; TRBD1 aligns across 9 bases. The germline CDR1 and CDR2 sequences are MNHEY and SMNVEV (reference sequence). The CDR3 covers 17 residues. V was clipped by 7 bases and J by 0 bases; unmatched bases: 7. CDR3 amino acids: CASIQGALDSGANVLTF. In DNA form, the CDR3 reads TGTGCCAGCATACAGGGGGCTCTCGACTCTGGGGCCAACGTCCTGACTTTC.

The chain has TRBV27 and TRBJ2-5; the D gene is possibly TRBD1 (5 bases). CDR1 MNHEY and CDR2 SMNVEV come from the germline V gene (reference sequence). V shed 0 bases and J shed 2 bases, with 13 bases lying between them. CDR3 size: 16 residues. The CDR3 DNA is TGTGCCAGCAGTTTATCGGCCTGGGGCACACAAGAGACCCAGTACTTC. Translating it yields CASSLSAWGTQETQYF.